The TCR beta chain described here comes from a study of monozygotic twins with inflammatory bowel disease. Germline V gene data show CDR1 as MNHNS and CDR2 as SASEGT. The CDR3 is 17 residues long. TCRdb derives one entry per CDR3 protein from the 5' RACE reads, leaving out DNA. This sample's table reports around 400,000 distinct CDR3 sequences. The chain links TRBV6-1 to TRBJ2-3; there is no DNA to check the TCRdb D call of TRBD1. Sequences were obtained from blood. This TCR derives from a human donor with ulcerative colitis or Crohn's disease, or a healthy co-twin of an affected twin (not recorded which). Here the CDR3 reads CASRTPGGTATTDTQYF.